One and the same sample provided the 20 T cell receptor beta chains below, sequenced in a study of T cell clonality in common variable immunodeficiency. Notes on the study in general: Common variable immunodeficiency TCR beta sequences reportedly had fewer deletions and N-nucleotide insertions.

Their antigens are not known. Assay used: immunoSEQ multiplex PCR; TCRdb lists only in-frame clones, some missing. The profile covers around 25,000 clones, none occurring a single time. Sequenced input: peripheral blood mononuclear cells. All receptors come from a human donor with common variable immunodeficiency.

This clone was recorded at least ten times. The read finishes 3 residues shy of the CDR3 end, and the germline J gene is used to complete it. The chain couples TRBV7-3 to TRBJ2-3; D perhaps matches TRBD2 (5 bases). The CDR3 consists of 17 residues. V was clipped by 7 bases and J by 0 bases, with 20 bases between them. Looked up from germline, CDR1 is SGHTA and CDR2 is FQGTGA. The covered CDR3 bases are TGTGCCAGCATACTACCCACGGCGGGCCCTAGCACAGATACG. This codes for CASILPTAGPSTDT. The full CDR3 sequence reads CASILPTAGPSTDTQYF. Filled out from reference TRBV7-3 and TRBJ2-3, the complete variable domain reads GAGVSQTPSNKVTEKGKYVELRCDPISGHTALYWYRQSLGQGPEFLIYFQGTGAADDSGLPNDRFFAVRPEGSVSTLKIQRTERGDSAVYLCASILPTAGPSTDTQYFGPGTRLTVL.

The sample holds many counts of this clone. CDR3: CASSDGTRSSYEQYF. The part of the CDR3 DNA that was read is TGTGCCAGCAGCGATGGGACAAGGAGCTCCTACGAG. The chain has TRBV28 and TRBJ2-7, with a tentative D call TRBD1 (6 bases). The sequenced fragment ends 3 residues before the CDR3 boundary, so the rest is inferred from the germline J gene. The V end lost 6 bases, the J end lost 0 bases, and 15 bases lay between the germline ends. CDR1 is MDHEN and CDR2 is SYDVKM in the germline V gene. This CDR3 contains 15 residues.

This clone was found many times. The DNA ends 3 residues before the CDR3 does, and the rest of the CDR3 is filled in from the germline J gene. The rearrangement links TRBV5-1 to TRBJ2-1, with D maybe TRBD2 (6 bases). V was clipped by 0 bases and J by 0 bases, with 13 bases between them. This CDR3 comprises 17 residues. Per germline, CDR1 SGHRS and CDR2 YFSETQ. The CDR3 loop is CASSLEFGGGSYNEQFF. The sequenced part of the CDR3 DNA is TGCGCCAGCAGCTTGGAGTTCGGGGGTGGCTCCTACAATGAG.

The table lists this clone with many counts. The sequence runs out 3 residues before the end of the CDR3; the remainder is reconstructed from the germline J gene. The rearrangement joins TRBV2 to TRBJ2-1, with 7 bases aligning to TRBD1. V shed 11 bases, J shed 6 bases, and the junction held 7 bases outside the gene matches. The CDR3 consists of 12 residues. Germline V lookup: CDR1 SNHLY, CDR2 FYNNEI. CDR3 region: CASPRGPNEQFF. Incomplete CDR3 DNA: TGTGCCTCACCTAGGGGGCCCAATGAG.

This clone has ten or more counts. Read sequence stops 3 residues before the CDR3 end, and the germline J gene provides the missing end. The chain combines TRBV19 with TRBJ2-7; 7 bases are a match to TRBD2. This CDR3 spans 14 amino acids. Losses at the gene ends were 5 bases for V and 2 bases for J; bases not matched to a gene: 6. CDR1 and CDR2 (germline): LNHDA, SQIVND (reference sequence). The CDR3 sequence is CASSSAAGAYEQYF. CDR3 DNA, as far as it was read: TGTGCCAGTAGTTCCGCGGCGGGGGCCTACGAG.

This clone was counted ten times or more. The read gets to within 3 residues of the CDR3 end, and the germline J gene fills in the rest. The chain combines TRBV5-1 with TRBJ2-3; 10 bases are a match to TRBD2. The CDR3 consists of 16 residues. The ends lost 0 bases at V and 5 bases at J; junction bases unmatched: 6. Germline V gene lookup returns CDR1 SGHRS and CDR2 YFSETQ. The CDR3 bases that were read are TGCGCCAGCAGCTTGGGGGCTAGCGGGAGAGGAGATACG. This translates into CASSLGASGRGDT. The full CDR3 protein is CASSLGASGRGDTQYF.

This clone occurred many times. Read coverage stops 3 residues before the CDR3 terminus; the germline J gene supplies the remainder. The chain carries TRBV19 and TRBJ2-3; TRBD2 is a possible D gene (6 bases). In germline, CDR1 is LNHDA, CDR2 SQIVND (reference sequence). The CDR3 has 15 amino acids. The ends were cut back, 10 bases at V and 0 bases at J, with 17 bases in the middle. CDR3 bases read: TGTGCCACCTCCAGGTGGAGCGGGAGCACAGATACG. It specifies CATSRWSGSTDT. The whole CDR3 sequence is CATSRWSGSTDTQYF.

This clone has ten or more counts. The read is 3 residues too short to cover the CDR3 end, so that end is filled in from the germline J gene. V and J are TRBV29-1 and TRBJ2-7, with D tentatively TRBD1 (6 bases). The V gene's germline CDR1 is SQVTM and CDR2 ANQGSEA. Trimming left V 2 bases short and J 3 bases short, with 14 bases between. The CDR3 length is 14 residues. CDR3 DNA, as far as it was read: TGCAGCGTTGAATTCGGGACACTAATCTACGAG. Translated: CSVEFGTLIYE. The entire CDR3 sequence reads CSVEFGTLIYEQYF.

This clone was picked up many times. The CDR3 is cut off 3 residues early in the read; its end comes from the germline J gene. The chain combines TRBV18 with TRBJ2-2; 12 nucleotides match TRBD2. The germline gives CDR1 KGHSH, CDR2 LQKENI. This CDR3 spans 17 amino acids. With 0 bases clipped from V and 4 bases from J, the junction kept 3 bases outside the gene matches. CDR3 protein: CASSPPLAGGSTGELFF. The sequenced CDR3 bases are TGTGCCAGCTCACCACCACTAGCGGGGGGAAGCACCGGGGAG.

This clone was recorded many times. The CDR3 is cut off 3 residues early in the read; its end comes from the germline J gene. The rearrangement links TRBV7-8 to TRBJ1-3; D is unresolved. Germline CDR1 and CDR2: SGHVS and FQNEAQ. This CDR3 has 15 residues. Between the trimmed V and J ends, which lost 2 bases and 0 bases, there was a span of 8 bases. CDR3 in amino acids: CASSLLRVSGNTIYF. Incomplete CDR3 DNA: TGTGCCAGCAGCTTATTAAGGGTCTCTGGAAACACC.

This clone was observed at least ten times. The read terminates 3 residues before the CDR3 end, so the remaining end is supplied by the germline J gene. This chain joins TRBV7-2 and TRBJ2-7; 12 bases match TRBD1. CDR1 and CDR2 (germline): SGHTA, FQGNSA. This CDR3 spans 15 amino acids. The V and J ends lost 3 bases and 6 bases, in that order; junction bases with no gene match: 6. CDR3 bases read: TGTGCCAGCAGCTTCTCTGGGGACAGGGGGCTCGAG. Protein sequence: CASSFSGDRGLE. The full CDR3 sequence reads CASSFSGDRGLEQYF.

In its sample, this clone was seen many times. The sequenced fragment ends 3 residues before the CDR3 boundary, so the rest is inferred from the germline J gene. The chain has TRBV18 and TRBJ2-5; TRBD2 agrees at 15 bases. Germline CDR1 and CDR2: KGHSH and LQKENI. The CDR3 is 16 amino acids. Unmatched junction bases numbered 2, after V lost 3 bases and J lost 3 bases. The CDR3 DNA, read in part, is TGTGCCAGCTCACCCAGGACTAGCGGGGGGGAAGAGACC. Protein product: CASSPRTSGGEET. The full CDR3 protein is CASSPRTSGGEETQYF.

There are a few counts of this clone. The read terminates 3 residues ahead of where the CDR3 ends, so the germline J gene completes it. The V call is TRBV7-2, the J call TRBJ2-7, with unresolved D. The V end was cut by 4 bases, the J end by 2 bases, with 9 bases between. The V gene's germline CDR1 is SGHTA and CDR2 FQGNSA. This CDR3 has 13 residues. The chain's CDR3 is CASSSITTYEQYF. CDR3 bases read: TGTGCCAGCAGCTCTATAACGACCTACGAG.

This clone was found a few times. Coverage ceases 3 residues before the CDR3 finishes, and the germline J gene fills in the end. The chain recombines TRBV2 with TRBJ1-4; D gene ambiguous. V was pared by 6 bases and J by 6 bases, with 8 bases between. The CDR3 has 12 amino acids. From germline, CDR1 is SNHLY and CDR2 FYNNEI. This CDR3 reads CASRRADEKLFF. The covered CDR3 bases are TGTGCCAGCAGGCGGGCGGATGAAAAA. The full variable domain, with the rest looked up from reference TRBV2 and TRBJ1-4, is EPEVTQTPSHQVTQMGQEVILRCVPISNHLYFYWYRQILGQKVEFLVSFYNNEISEKSEIFDDQFSVERPDGSNFTLKIRSTKLEDSAMYFCASRRADEKLFFGSGTQLSVL.

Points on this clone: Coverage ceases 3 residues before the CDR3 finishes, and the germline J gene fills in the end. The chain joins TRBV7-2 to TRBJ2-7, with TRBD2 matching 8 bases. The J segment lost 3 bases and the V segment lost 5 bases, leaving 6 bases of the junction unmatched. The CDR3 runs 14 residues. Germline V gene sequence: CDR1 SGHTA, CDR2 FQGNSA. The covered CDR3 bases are TGTGCCAGCAGCAACTCGGGACTAGGCTACGAG. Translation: CASSNSGLGYE. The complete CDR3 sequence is CASSNSGLGYEQYF.

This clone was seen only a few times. CDR3 protein: CASSSTGDGGSPLHF. The part of the CDR3 DNA that was read is TGCGCCAGCAGCTCGACAGGGGACGGCGGTTCACCC. The rearrangement links TRBV5-1 to TRBJ1-6, with 8 bases lining up with TRBD1. The sequenced fragment ends 3 residues before the CDR3 boundary, so the rest is inferred from the germline J gene. V was pared by 3 bases and J by 9 bases, with 8 bases of the junction left unmatched. The CDR3 length is 15 residues. Germline V lookup: CDR1 SGHRS, CDR2 YFSETQ. Full variable domain (missing parts from reference TRBV5-1 and TRBJ1-6): KAGVTQTPRYLIKTRGQQVTLSCSPISGHRSVSWYQQTPGQGLQFLFEYFSETQRNKGNFPGRFSGRQFSNSRSEMNVSTLELGDSALYLCASSSTGDGGSPLHFGNGTRLTVT.

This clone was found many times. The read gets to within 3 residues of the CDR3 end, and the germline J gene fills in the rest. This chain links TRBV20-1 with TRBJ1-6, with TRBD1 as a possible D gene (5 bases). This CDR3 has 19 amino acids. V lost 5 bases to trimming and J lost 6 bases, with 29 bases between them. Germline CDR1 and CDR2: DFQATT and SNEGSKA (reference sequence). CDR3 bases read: TGCAGTGCTGCCCTTTATGTGGGGGGTTCGGTCCGGATTAATTCACCC. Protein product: CSAALYVGGSVRINSP. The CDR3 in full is CSAALYVGGSVRINSPLHF.

The part of the CDR3 DNA that was read is TGTGCCAGCAGCTTCGCGTGGCTGGGGGGAGAAAAA. This gives the protein CASSFAWLGGEK. The full CDR3 protein is CASSFAWLGGEKLFF. The chain recombines TRBV5-6 with TRBJ1-4, with TRBD1 as a possible D gene (5 bases). Read sequence stops 3 residues before the CDR3 end, and the germline J gene provides the missing end. The CDR3 spans 15 residues. Germline loops: CDR1 SGHDT, CDR2 YYEEEE. Trimming pared 2 bases from V and 8 bases from J, leaving 16 bases between.

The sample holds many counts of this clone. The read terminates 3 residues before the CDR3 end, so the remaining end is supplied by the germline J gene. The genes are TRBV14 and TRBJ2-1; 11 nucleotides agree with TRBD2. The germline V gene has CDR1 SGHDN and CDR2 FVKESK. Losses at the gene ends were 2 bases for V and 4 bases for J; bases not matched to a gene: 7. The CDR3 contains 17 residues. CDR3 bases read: TGTGCCAGCAGCCAAAACTTGCTAGCGGGAGGTTACAATGAG. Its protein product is CASSQNLLAGGYNE. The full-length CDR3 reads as CASSQNLLAGGYNEQFF.

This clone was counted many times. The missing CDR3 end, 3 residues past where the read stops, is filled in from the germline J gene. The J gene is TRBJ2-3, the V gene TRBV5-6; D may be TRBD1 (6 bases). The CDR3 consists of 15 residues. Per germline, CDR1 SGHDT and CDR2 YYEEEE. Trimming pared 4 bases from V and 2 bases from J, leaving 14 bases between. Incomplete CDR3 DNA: TGTGCCAGCAGCCCTGGACAGCAGTTCACAGATACG. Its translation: CASSPGQQFTDT. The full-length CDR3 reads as CASSPGQQFTDTQYF.